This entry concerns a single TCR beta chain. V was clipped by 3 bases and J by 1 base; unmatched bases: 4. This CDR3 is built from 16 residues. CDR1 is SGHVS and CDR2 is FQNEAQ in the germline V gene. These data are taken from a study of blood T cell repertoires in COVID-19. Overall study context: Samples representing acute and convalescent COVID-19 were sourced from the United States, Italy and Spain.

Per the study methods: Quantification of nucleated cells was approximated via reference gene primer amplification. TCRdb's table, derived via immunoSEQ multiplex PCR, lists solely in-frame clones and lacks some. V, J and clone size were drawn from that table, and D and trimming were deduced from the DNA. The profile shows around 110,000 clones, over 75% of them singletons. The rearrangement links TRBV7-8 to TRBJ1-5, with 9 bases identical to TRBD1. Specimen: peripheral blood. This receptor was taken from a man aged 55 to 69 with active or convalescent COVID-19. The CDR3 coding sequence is TGTGCCAGCAGCTTGGGGACAGGGCGCAGCAATCAGCCCCAGCATTTT. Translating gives CASSLGTGRSNQPQHF.